This record looks at one T cell receptor (beta chain) sequence and its context. As originally analysed: The authors estimated nucleated cell counts from reference gene primer amplification. Sequencing was performed with immunoSEQ multiplex PCR; in TCRdb, only in-frame clones are kept and a portion is missing. V and J calls and clone size are as listed in that table; D and trimming were resolved from the DNA. Of a few hundred thousand clones detected, 89% appear once; the ten largest clones hold 0.94%. Germline V gene data show CDR1 as LGHNT and CDR2 as FRNRAP. Trimming cost V 3 bases and J 6 bases; bases outside gene matches: 15. The CDR3 runs 17 residues. This sample stems from a study of blood T cell repertoires in COVID-19.

The sample was peripheral blood. The chain couples TRBV12-5 to TRBJ2-3, with TRBD1 matching 7 bases. The receptor comes from a woman between 35 and 50 years old who had recovered from COVID-19. CDR3 in DNA: TGTGCTAGTGGTTTTGGTCTTAAACAGGGGAACGGGGATACGCAGTATTTT. Its protein product is CASGFGLKQGNGDTQYF.